This T cell receptor beta chain was observed in a study of blood T cell repertoires in COVID-19. Study-level information: The origin of the acute and convalescent COVID-19 samples was the United States, Italy and Spain. PBMCs, B-cell-depleted T cells, or T cells provided the cDNA or gDNA that made up the material.

As originally analysed: Counts of nucleated cells, estimated from reference gene primer amplification, were obtained. Repertoires were generated with immunoSEQ multiplex PCR, while TCRdb's copy carries only in-frame clones and drops some. The V and J calls and clone size come from that table; D and trimming were worked out from the DNA. The sample lists around 140,000 clones, roughly 91% occurring once. Germline V gene data show CDR1 as MNHEY and CDR2 as SVGEGT. V gave up 2 bases and J gave up 2 bases, with 4 bases separating them. This CDR3 comprises 13 residues. The source material was peripheral blood. This clonotype was sampled from a man aged 45-60 years with active or convalescent COVID-19. The chain joins TRBV6-2 or TRBV6-3 to TRBJ1-5; no clear D. The CDR3 spells CASSYEGNQPQHF. CDR3 sequence (DNA): TGTGCCAGCAGTTACGAGGGCAATCAGCCCCAGCATTTT.